This T cell receptor beta chain was captured in a study of blood T cell repertoires in COVID-19. Study overall: Sites across the United States, Italy and Spain contributed samples from acute and convalescent COVID-19. PBMCs, B-cell-depleted T cells, or T cells provided the cDNA or gDNA that made up the material.

In the authors' methods: Reference gene primers were amplified, and this amplification served to estimate nucleated cell counts. The protocol was immunoSEQ multiplex PCR, while the TCRdb copy is restricted to in-frame clones and leaves out a portion. Clonal size and the V and J genes are those of that table, whereas D and trimming came from the DNA. This table has 200,000 to 300,000 clones, around nine tenths appearing once. Losses at the gene ends were 0 bases for V and 2 bases for J; bases not matched to a gene: 10. CDR1 SGHRS and CDR2 YFSETQ come from the germline V gene. The CDR3 runs to 18 residues.

The source is a man aged 35-49 years who had recovered from COVID-19. The V and J genes are TRBV5-1 and TRBJ2-3; TRBD2 aligns across 9 bases. The specimen sequenced was peripheral blood. The CDR3 DNA is TGCGCCAGCAGCTTGGGCCGGTGGGCGGGAGGGTCCACAGATACGCAGTATTTT. Amino acids: CASSLGRWAGGSTDTQYF.